These T cell receptor beta chains were read from a single sample in a study of molecular identifiers for immune sequencing clone quantification. TCRdb re-analysed the PCR reads in MiXCR, keeping a single row per CDR3 protein. The repertoire holds roughly 97,000 distinct CDR3 sequences, with 20% to 25% as singletons. Input material: naive CD8+ T cells from blood, with Jurkat cell RNA spiked in. The receptors originated from a human donor in good health. Some libraries in this study had Jurkat cell RNA spiked in. Each CDR3 is given with its conserved first and last residue. Each record gives: D gene, clone size, V gene, J gene, CDR3 DNA, CDR3 protein. D genes are given only for firm matches. Not all rows give a size; the values are once, few, many and, for expanded clones, a class.

-	few	TRBV14	TRBJ2-2	TGTGCCAGCAGCCAAGATCTGCGCCCACTACCCGGGGAGCTGTTTTTT	CASSQDLRPLPGELFF
-	-	TRBV10-2	TRBJ1-1	TGCGCCAGCAAGGAGCCAGGAGTGAACACTGAAGCTTTCTTT	CASKEPGVNTEAFF
TRBD1	-	TRBV4-3	TRBJ1-4	TGCGCCAGCAGCCAAGATATTGTAGGGGGCAATGAAAAACTGTTTTTT	CASSQDIVGGNEKLFF
-	many	TRBV6-5	TRBJ2-7	TGTGCCAGCAGTTACTCGGGGGACAACTCCTACGAGCAGTACTTC	CASSYSGDNSYEQYF
-	-	TRBV4-3	TRBJ1-1	TGCGCCAGCAGCCAAGAAGGAGAGCCCCCCACTGAAGCTTTCTTT	CASSQEGEPPTEAFF
-	many	TRBV30	TRBJ2-6	TGTGCCTGGAGCCCAGATGGTGGGGCCAACGTCCTGACTTTC	CAWSPDGGANVLTF
TRBD1	-	TRBV19	TRBJ1-1	TGTGCCAGTAGCCCTGGACAGGGGTCGGTCACTGAAGCTTTCTTT	CASSPGQGSVTEAFF
TRBD1	-	TRBV3-1	TRBJ2-7	TGTGCCAGCAGCCATGCTCCGGGACAGGGGACCTACGAGCAGTACTTC	CASSHAPGQGTYEQYF
-	many	TRBV6-2/TRBV6-3	TRBJ2-2	TGTGCCAGCAGTTATGTCACGGGGAACACCGGGGAGCTGTTTTTT	CASSYVTGNTGELFF
-	many	TRBV20-1	TRBJ2-7	TGCAGTGCTAGACTGACCGCGGACTCCTACGAGCAGTACTTC	CSARLTADSYEQYF
-	many	TRBV5-8	TRBJ2-7	TGTGCCAGCAGCTTTATGCTACCCGGGGCATTTAGCTACGAGCAGTACTTC	CASSFMLPGAFSYEQYF
TRBD2	few	TRBV7-9	TRBJ2-3	TGTGCCAGCAGCTTAGCGCGGGGGGAAACAGATACGCAGTATTTT	CASSLARGETDTQYF
TRBD1	-	TRBV19	TRBJ2-7	TGTGCCAGTACCCCGCAGCAGGGGGCCTACGAGCAGTACTTC	CASTPQQGAYEQYF
-	-	TRBV7-9	TRBJ2-7	TGTGCCAGCAGCACGCGACCGGGCCGCGCCGAGCAGTCCTTC	CASSTRPGRAEQSF
-	many	TRBV2	TRBJ2-3	TGTGCCAGCAACCCCCGGGACAGCACAGATACGCAGTATTTT	CASNPRDSTDTQYF
-	-	TRBV7-9	TRBJ2-5	TGTGCCAGCAGCCCCTCGAGTGAGTACCAAGAGACCCAGTACTTC	CASSPSSEYQETQYF
-	many	TRBV2	TRBJ2-5	TGTGCCAGCACCAACTTCGTCCGGGGGCCGGAGACCCAGTACTTC	CASTNFVRGPETQYF
TRBD1	-	TRBV27	TRBJ2-1	TGTGCCAGCAGTGCACTCCCAGGGGGCCAGTACAATGAGCAGTTCTTC	CASSALPGGQYNEQFF
-	many	TRBV6-5	TRBJ2-7	TGTGCCAGCAGTTCCACATCCGGGGCGACCTACGAGCAGTACTTC	CASSSTSGATYEQYF
TRBD1	few	TRBV11-2	TRBJ2-7	TGTGCCAGCAGCCTCTCGACAGGGTGGTACGAGCAGTACTTC	CASSLSTGWYEQYF
-	-	TRBV19	TRBJ2-1	TGTGCCAGTAGTATAGATCTTGGACAGTACAATGAGCAGTTCTTC	CASSIDLGQYNEQFF
-	-	TRBV19	TRBJ1-1	TGTGCCAGTAGGATCCCCTGGGGGATGAACACTGAAGCTTTCTTT	CASRIPWGMNTEAFF
-	many	TRBV11-2	TRBJ1-3	TGTGCCAGCAGCCACGACTCTGGAAACACCATATATTTT	CASSHDSGNTIYF
TRBD2	many	TRBV20-1	TRBJ2-7	TGCAGTGCTAGAGATCGACTAGCGCCCGAGCAGTACTTC	CSARDRLAPEQYF
TRBD1	many	TRBV7-2	TRBJ2-2	TGTGCCAGCAGCTTAGTCAACAGGGGGGCCGGGGAGCTGTTTTTT	CASSLVNRGAGELFF
-	many	TRBV25-1	TRBJ2-5	TGTGCCAGCAGTGAATTACGAGAGACCCAGTACTTC	CASSELRETQYF
TRBD2	-	TRBV4-1	TRBJ2-3	TGCGCCAGCAGCCTCCTAATAGCGGGCGGACCCCCCGATACGCAGTATTTT	CASSLLIAGGPPDTQYF